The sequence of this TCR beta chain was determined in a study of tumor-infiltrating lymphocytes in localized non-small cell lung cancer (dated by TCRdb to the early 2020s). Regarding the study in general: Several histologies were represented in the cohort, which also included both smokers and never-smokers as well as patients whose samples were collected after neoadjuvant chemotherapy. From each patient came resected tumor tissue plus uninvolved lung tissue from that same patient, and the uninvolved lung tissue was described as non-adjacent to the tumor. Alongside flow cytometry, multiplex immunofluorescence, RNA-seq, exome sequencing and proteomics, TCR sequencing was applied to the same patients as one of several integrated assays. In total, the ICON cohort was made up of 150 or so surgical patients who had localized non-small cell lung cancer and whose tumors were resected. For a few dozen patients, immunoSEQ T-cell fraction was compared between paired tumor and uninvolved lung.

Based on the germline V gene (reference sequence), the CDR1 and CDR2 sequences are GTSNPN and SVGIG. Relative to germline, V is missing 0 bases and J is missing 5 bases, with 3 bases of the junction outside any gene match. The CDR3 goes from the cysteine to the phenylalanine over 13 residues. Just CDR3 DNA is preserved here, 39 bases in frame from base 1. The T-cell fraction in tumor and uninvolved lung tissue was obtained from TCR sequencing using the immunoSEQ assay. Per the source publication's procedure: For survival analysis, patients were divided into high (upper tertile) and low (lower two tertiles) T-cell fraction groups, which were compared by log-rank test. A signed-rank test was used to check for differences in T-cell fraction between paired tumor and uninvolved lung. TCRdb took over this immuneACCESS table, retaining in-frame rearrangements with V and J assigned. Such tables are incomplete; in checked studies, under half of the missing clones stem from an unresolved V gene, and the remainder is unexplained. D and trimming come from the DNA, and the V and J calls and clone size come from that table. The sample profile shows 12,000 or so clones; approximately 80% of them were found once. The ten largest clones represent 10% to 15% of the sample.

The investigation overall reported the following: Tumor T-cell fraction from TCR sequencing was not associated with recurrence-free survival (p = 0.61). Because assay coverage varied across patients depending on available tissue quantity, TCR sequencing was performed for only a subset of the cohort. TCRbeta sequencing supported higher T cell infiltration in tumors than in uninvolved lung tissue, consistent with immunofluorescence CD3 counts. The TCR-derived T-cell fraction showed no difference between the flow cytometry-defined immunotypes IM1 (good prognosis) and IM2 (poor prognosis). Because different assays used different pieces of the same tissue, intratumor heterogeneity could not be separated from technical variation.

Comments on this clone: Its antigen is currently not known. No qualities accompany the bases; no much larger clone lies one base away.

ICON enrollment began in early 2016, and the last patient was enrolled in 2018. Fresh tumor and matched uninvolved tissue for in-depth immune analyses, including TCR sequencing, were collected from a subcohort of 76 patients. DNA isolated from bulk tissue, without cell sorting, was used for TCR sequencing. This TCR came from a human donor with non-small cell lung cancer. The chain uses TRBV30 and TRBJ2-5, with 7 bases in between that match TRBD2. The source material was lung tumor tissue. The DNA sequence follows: TGTGCCTGGAGTGTATGGGGGGGGGAGACCCAGTACTTC. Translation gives CAWSVWGGETQYF.